The 20 T cell receptor beta chains given below trace back to one sample, sequenced in a study of molecular identifiers for immune sequencing clone quantification (dated by TCRdb to 2016 to 2019). The library was made by PCR. TCRdb names Illumina HiSeq 4000 as the instrument used. Using fastp trimming at Q25 and MiXCR clonotype assembly, TCRdb reanalyzed the public sequencing data and kept in-frame beta chains. Every distinct CDR3 protein forms one entry, paired with its most common genes and DNA. The sample table holds over 600,000 distinct CDR3 sequences, of which 15% to 20% were seen once. The ten top clones hold roughly 0.83% of the sample. The sequenced material came from naive CD8+ T cells from blood, with Jurkat cell RNA spiked in. What this sample's cell subset or site label stands for: FACS-sorted CD8+CD4-CCR7+CD45RA+ naive T cells. These receptors all stem from a human donor in good health. Some libraries in this study had Jurkat cell RNA spiked in.

The rearrangement uses TRBV28 and TRBJ2-1; 9 positions agree with TRBD1. V shed 4 bases and J 6 bases; nucleotides not matched to a gene: 7. Germline values: CDR1 MDHEN, CDR2 SYDVKM. The CDR3 runs 15 residues. For the CDR3, the DNA is TGTGCCAGCAGTTACAGGGGGCTTCGAGTCAATGAGCAGTTCTTC. Amino acid sequence: CASSYRGLRVNEQFF.

With regard to this clonotype: A read error may produce the germline difference seen at one junction end. The chain uses TRBV27 and TRBJ2-1; D not certain. Germline CDR1 is MNHEY and CDR2 is SMNVEV (reference sequence). This CDR3 region has 12 residues. CDR3: CASSLGSNEQSF. The CDR3 DNA reads TGTGCCAGCAGTTTAGGGTCCAATGAGCAGTCCTTC.

This clonotype was counted only a few times. The chain links TRBV2 to TRBJ2-3; maybe TRBD1 (5 bases). V was cut by 6 bases and J by 2 bases, with 18 bases left in between. Germline CDR1 is SNHLY and CDR2 is FYNNEI. The length of the CDR3 is 16 residues. CDR3 sequence: CASRALKGWNTDTQYF. The CDR3 nucleotides are TGTGCCAGCAGGGCTCTGAAGGGGTGGAACACAGATACGCAGTATTTT.

This clonotype was detected ten times or more. The genes are TRBV5-5 and TRBJ2-6, with 9 bases lining up with TRBD1. Germline lookup yields CDR1 SGHKS and CDR2 YYEKEE (reference sequence). The J segment lost 0 bases and the V segment lost 2 bases, leaving 3 bases of the junction unmatched. The CDR3 has 17 residues. CDR3 protein: CASSFGTGHSGANVLTF. CDR3 in DNA: TGTGCCAGCAGCTTCGGGACAGGGCACTCTGGGGCCAACGTCCTGACTTTC.

There are a few counts of this clonotype. The chain has TRBV4-1 and TRBJ2-1; 7 bases are a match to TRBD2. The J segment lost 5 bases and the V segment lost 5 bases, leaving 9 bases of the junction unmatched. This CDR3 comprises 15 residues. The V gene's germline CDR1 is MGHRA and CDR2 YSYEKL. The CDR3 coding sequence is TGCGCCAGCAGCTGGGTCGGGAGGACGGACAATGAGCAGTTCTTC. Amino acids: CASSWVGRTDNEQFF.

This clonotype has a count of ten or more. The chain has TRBV28 and TRBJ1-1, with D possibly being TRBD1 (6 bases). V dropped 5 bases and J dropped 8 bases, with 15 bases sitting between them. Germline CDR1 and CDR2: MDHEN and SYDVKM. The CDR3 sequence is 13 residues long. This CDR3 is CASSPQGSREAFF. The CDR3 coding sequence is TGTGCCAGCAGTCCCCAGGGGTCCCGGGAAGCTTTCTTT.

Notes on this clonotype: One junction end does not reproduce the germline sequence, and a read error may be involved. This chain joins TRBV4-1 and TRBJ1-4; TRBD1 matches at 10 bases. The CDR3 sequence is 16 residues long. Germline assignment: CDR1 MGHRA and CDR2 YSYEKL. The CDR3 bases are TGCGCCCGCAGCCACCCCAGACAGGGGGCTGACGAAAAACTGTTTTTT. This sequence encodes CARSHPRQGADEKLFF.

As to this clonotype: Since a much larger clone is just one base distant, this may be a read error. This chain uses TRBV5-1 with TRBJ1-3; D not resolved. Germline CDR1 SGHRS, CDR2 YFSETQ. The CDR3 sequence is 15 residues long. CDR3 in amino acids: CASSPGLHSGDTIYF. DNA for the CDR3: TGCGCCAGCAGCCCTGGACTCCACTCTGGAGACACCATATATTTT. The variable domain in full, with the rest retrieved from reference TRBV5-1 and TRBJ1-3, is KAGVTQTPRYLIKTRGQQVTLSCSPISGHRSVSWYQQTPGQGLQFLFEYFSETQRNKGNFPGRFSGRQFSNSRSEMNVSTLELGDSALYLCASSPGLHSGDTIYFGEGSWLTVV.

This clonotype has only a few counts. The V gene is TRBV20-1, the J gene TRBJ2-1; D gene uncertain. The length of the CDR3 is 13 residues. Trimming removed 6 bases at V and 1 base at J, with 10 bases between. From germline, CDR1 is DFQATT and CDR2 SNEGSKA (reference sequence). For the CDR3, the DNA is TGCAGTGCGTTTCTTACTTCCTACAATGAGCAGTTCTTC. Its translation: CSAFLTSYNEQFF.

This clonotype was seen more than once but under ten times. The chain couples TRBV27 to TRBJ1-1; D might be TRBD1 (5 bases). V shed 7 bases and J shed 4 bases, with 22 bases lying between them. The CDR3 consists of 16 residues. Germline-derived CDR1 and CDR2 are MNHEY and SMNVEV (reference sequence). CDR3 DNA sequence: TGTGCCAGCAATGAGTACGCAGGGTTGCCAAGCACTGAAGCTTTCTTT. Translated: CASNEYAGLPSTEAFF.

This clonotype was counted many times. The rearrangement joins TRBV6-2 or TRBV6-3 to TRBJ2-3, with 12 bases identical to TRBD2. Losses at the gene ends were 2 bases for V and 1 base for J; bases not matched to a gene: 4. This CDR3 has 17 amino acids. Germline lookup yields CDR1 MNHEY and CDR2 SVGEGT. This CDR3 is CASSYPPSGRGTDTQYF. As DNA, the CDR3 is TGTGCCAGCAGTTACCCGCCTAGCGGGAGGGGCACAGATACGCAGTATTTT.

The table lists this clonotype with many counts. V is TRBV13 and J is TRBJ2-7; 14 bases are shared with TRBD2. The V gene end was trimmed by 5 bases and the J gene end by 4 bases; junction bases not matched to a gene: 10. The CDR3 loop spans 17 amino acids. Germline assignment: CDR1 PRHDT and CDR2 FYEKMQ (reference sequence). CDR3 bases: TGTGCCAGCAGCCCAGGGACTAGCGGGAGACTGTCGTACGAGCAGTACTTC. This encodes CASSPGTSGRLSYEQYF.

This clonotype was counted at least ten times. The chain recombines TRBV5-4 with TRBJ2-5; D not resolved. Germline-derived CDR1 and CDR2 are SGHNT and YYREEE (reference sequence). With 4 bases removed from V and 5 bases from J, the gap between germline ends came to 12 bases. The CDR3 length is 13 residues. The DNA of the CDR3 is TGTGCCAGCAGCCCCGCTGGTTGGGAGACCCAGTACTTC. This encodes CASSPAGWETQYF.

This clonotype appeared many times. The chain uses TRBV2 and TRBJ1-3, with a tentative D call TRBD1 (6 bases). Per germline, CDR1 SNHLY and CDR2 FYNNEI. Trimming removed 8 bases from V and 0 bases from J, with 14 bases in between. CDR3 length equals 15 residues. The CDR3 here is CASRPGQFSGNTIYF. CDR3 sequence (DNA): TGTGCCAGCCGCCCCGGACAGTTCTCTGGAAACACCATATATTTT. Drawing the rest from reference TRBV2 and TRBJ1-3, the complete variable domain is EPEVTQTPSHQVTQMGQEVILRCVPISNHLYFYWYRQILGQKVEFLVSFYNNEISEKSEIFDDQFSVERPDGSNFTLKIRSTKLEDSAMYFCASRPGQFSGNTIYFGEGSWLTVV.

About this clonotype itself: This clone may be a read error of a much larger clone one base away. This chain connects TRBV7-9 to TRBJ2-7; 7 positions agree with TRBD1. This CDR3 contains 15 residues. V lost 5 bases, J lost 5 bases, and 12 bases stayed unmatched. Germline V lookup: CDR1 SEHNR, CDR2 FQNEAQ (reference sequence). The CDR3 DNA follows: TGTGCCAGCAGCCCCCCGACAGGGATCGTAGACGAGCAGTACTTC. It is translated as CASSPPTGIVDEQYF.

This clonotype was detected many times. The J gene is TRBJ1-2, the V gene TRBV6-5; D is uncertain. V was pared by 0 bases and J by 4 bases, with 9 bases between. The CDR3 loop spans 14 amino acids. Germline-derived CDR1 and CDR2 are MNHEY and SVGAGI. The CDR3 region is CASSYSRTLYGYTF. CDR3 coding DNA: TGTGCCAGCAGTTACTCGCGCACCCTCTATGGCTACACCTTC.

Notes on this clonotype: It may be a read error: a sequence one base away is much more abundant. The rearrangement joins TRBV7-9 to TRBJ2-3; 9 positions agree with TRBD2. Germline values: CDR1 SEHNR, CDR2 FQNEAQ (reference sequence). The CDR3 contains 16 residues. This CDR3 reads CASSPLEAGGSDTRYF. CDR3 nucleotides: TGTGCCAGCAGCCCCCTTGAGGCGGGAGGGTCAGATACGCGGTATTTT.

Points on this clonotype: A much larger clone differs by one base, so this may be a read error. The V call is TRBV6-2 or TRBV6-3, the J call TRBJ2-7; the match to TRBD1 covers 8 bases. Germline loops: CDR1 MNHEY, CDR2 SVGEGT. The V segment lost 5 bases and the J segment 8 bases; nucleotides outside the gene matches: 8. The CDR3 is 13 amino acids. CDR3 amino acids: CASSPGQVVKQYF. For the CDR3, the DNA is TGTGCCAGCAGTCCGGGACAGGTGGTGAAGCAGTACTTC.

This clonotype was observed a single time. V and J are TRBV5-1 and TRBJ1-4, with D maybe TRBD1 (6 bases). Trimming took 4 bases from V and 3 from J, leaving 28 bases between them. CDR1 SGHRS and CDR2 YFSETQ come from the germline V gene. The CDR3 is 20 amino acids. The CDR3 nucleotides are TGCGCCAGCAGCAATAACACAGGGATCCTCCTACTTGCAGCTAATGAAAAACTGTTTTTT. Amino acid sequence: CASSNNTGILLLAANEKLFF.

This clonotype was picked up many times. The chain carries TRBV7-9 and TRBJ1-4, with D perhaps matching TRBD1 (5 bases). The germline gives CDR1 SEHNR, CDR2 FQNEAQ (reference sequence). V shed 4 bases and J shed 7 bases, with 13 bases lying between them. This CDR3 is built from 14 residues. The CDR3 loop is CASSWEGQGEKLFF. In nucleotides, the CDR3 is TGTGCCAGCAGCTGGGAGGGCCAGGGTGAAAAACTGTTTTTT.